The 25 T cell receptor beta chains given below trace back to one sample, sequenced in a study of blood T cell repertoires in COVID-19. Produced via immunoSEQ multiplex PCR; TCRdb's table is partial and in-frame only. The sample gives more than 200,000 clones, 80% to 90% of which show up once; 2.5% to 3% is in the top ten. The material sequenced was peripheral blood. The source of these receptors is a woman between 40 and 50 years old with active or convalescent COVID-19.

This sequence joins TRBV9 and TRBJ2-5, with 7 nucleotides matching TRBD1. This CDR3 is built from 15 residues. J gave up 3 bases and V 4 bases, and 9 bases lay outside the gene matches. CDR1 and CDR2 (germline): SGDLS, YYNGEE. The CDR3 loop reads CASSSTGTAKETQYF. CDR3 DNA: TGTGCCAGCAGCTCGACCGGGACAGCTAAAGAGACCCAGTACTTC.

The chain is built from TRBV7-8 and TRBJ2-3; TRBD1 matches at 10 bases. The J segment lost 2 bases and the V segment lost 5 bases, leaving 7 bases of the junction unmatched. Germline-derived CDR1 and CDR2 are SGHVS and FQNEAQ. The CDR3 spans 16 residues. The chain's CDR3 is CASSRTGTGDTDTQYF. DNA of the CDR3: TGTGCCAGCAGCCGCACCGGGACAGGGGACACAGATACGCAGTATTTT.

This rearrangement joins TRBV18 to TRBJ2-1; 7 nucleotides align to TRBD1. Germline values: CDR1 KGHSH, CDR2 LQKENI. V gave up 5 bases and J gave up 0 bases; unmatched junction bases: 4. The CDR3 covers 15 residues. In DNA, the CDR3 is TGTGCCAGCTCAGAGGACAGGAGCTCCTACAATGAGCAGTTCTTC. As protein: CASSEDRSSYNEQFF.

This clone was found a few times. This chain connects TRBV3-1 (or the pseudogene TRBV3-2) to TRBJ1-1; possibly TRBD1 for D (5 bases). This CDR3 comprises 13 residues. Germline assignment: CDR1 LGHDT and CDR2 YNNKEL (reference sequence). Trimming shortened V by 1 base and J by 11 bases, and 14 bases separated the two germline ends. The CDR3 here is CASSQASGEAAFF. For the CDR3, the DNA is TGTGCCAGCAGCCAAGCATCGGGGGAGGCGGCTTTCTTT.

This chain links TRBV4-1 with TRBJ1-1; TRBD1 might be the D (6 bases). The V gene's germline CDR1 is MGHRA and CDR2 YSYEKL. The length of the CDR3 is 15 residues. The V end lost 4 bases, the J end lost 3 bases, and 15 bases lay between the germline ends. CDR3 sequence (DNA): TGCGCCAGCAGCCCCCACAGGGTCGGGTACACTGAAGCTTTCTTT. Protein product: CASSPHRVGYTEAFF.

The chain couples TRBV28 to TRBJ2-3; 7 bases are a match to TRBD1. The CDR3 totals 14 residues. Germline V gene data show CDR1 as MDHEN and CDR2 as SYDVKM. V lost 7 bases to trimming and J lost 2 bases; unmatched junction nucleotides: 6. The CDR3 region is CASTATGHTDTQYF. The CDR3 coding sequence is TGTGCCAGCACCGCGACAGGGCACACAGATACGCAGTATTTT. The entire variable domain, with the rest obtained from reference TRBV28 and TRBJ2-3, is as follows: DVKVTQSSRYLVKRTGEKVFLECVQDMDHENMFWYRQDPGLGLRLIYFSYDVKMKEKGDIPEGYSVSREKKERFSLILESASTNQTSMYLCASTATGHTDTQYFGPGTRLTVL.

The chain uses TRBV6-6 and TRBJ2-7; perhaps TRBD1 as D (6 bases). The germline V gene has CDR1 MNHNY and CDR2 SVGAGI (reference sequence). This CDR3 comprises 15 residues. The V end was cut by 6 bases, the J end by 0 bases, with 15 bases between. Written as DNA, the CDR3 is TGTGCCAGCAGACGACAGGTATCCTCCTCCTACGAGCAGTACTTC. Residues: CASRRQVSSSYEQYF.

The V gene is TRBV5-1, the J gene TRBJ2-7, with D maybe TRBD1 (6 bases). The CDR3 covers 14 residues. Germline values: CDR1 SGHRS, CDR2 YFSETQ. V was clipped by 0 bases and J by 1 base, with 8 bases between them. The CDR3 region has the DNA TGCGCCAGCAGCTTGGGGCAGGGGTCCTACGAGCAGTACTTC. Translating gives CASSLGQGSYEQYF.

The chain recombines TRBV28 with TRBJ1-1; tentatively, D is TRBD1 (5 bases). V dropped 6 bases and J dropped 5 bases, with 7 bases sitting between them. From germline, CDR1 is MDHEN and CDR2 SYDVKM. This CDR3 is built from 11 residues. The CDR3 protein is CASRQATEAFF. CDR3 sequence (DNA): TGTGCCAGCAGACAGGCGACTGAAGCTTTCTTT.

A few counts support this clone. This chain connects TRBV18 to TRBJ1-5, with TRBD1 identical over 11 bases. Trimming cost V 4 bases and J 5 bases; bases outside gene matches: 1. The CDR3 spans 14 residues. Per germline, CDR1 KGHSH and CDR2 LQKENI. The CDR3 nucleotides read TGTGCCAGCTCACGGGACAGGGGGGATCAGCCCCAGCATTTT. It yields the protein CASSRDRGDQPQHF.

The V and J genes are TRBV15 and TRBJ1-2, with 7 bases identical to TRBD1. Germline values: CDR1 LNHNV, CDR2 YYDKDF (reference sequence). This CDR3 comprises 13 residues. The junction had 6 bases not matched to a gene; V was cut back by 5 bases and J by 6 bases. CDR3 sequence (DNA): TGTGCCACCAGCCAGACAGGGACCCATGGCTACACCTTC. As protein: CATSQTGTHGYTF.

V usage is TRBV5-8 and J usage is TRBJ1-1, with D perhaps matching TRBD1 (6 bases). The CDR3 runs to 14 residues. The V gene lost 3 bases and the J gene lost 5 bases, with 14 bases spanning the gap. The germline CDR1 and CDR2 sequences are SGHTS and YDEGEE. DNA of the CDR3: TGTGCCAGCAGCTCCTTAGGGGGTCGGACTGAAGCTTTCTTT. Its protein product is CASSSLGGRTEAFF.

The chain has TRBV19 and TRBJ2-2; TRBD1 matches 8 bases. J gave up 2 bases and V 6 bases, and 2 bases lay outside the gene matches. CDR1 LNHDA and CDR2 SQIVND come from the germline V gene (reference sequence). The CDR3 extends over 14 amino acids. This CDR3 reads CASRTGDNTGELFF. CDR3 bases: TGTGCCAGTAGGACAGGGGACAACACCGGGGAGCTGTTTTTT.

This chain joins TRBV3-1 (or the pseudogene TRBV3-2) and TRBJ2-7; no clear D gene. Germline-derived CDR1 and CDR2 are LGHDT and YNNKEL (reference sequence). V dropped 0 bases and J dropped 3 bases, with 12 bases sitting between them. This CDR3 is 15 amino acids long. CDR3: CASSQDPGSVYEQYF. The CDR3 DNA follows: TGTGCCAGCAGCCAAGATCCCGGGTCCGTCTACGAGCAGTACTTC.

A few counts support this clone. V usage is TRBV5-1 and J usage is TRBJ2-3; 9 positions agree with TRBD1. In germline, CDR1 is SGHRS, CDR2 YFSETQ. The CDR3 is made up of 15 amino acids. Germline trimming cut 4 bases from V and 1 base from J; bases unmatched to any gene: 4. CDR3 DNA sequence: TGCGCCAGCAGCGCGGGACAGGGAGGCACAGATACGCAGTATTTT. It encodes CASSAGQGGTDTQYF. The full variable domain, with the rest looked up from reference TRBV5-1 and TRBJ2-3, is KAGVTQTPRYLIKTRGQQVTLSCSPISGHRSVSWYQQTPGQGLQFLFEYFSETQRNKGNFPGRFSGRQFSNSRSEMNVSTLELGDSALYLCASSAGQGGTDTQYFGPGTRLTVL.

The sample holds a few counts of this clone. The chain is built from TRBV12-5 and TRBJ2-1; D is possibly TRBD1 (6 bases). Germline V gene lookup returns CDR1 LGHNT and CDR2 FRNRAP. V was pared by 3 bases and J by 4 bases, with 19 bases between. This CDR3 comprises 17 residues. The CDR3 loop is CASGLLQYGTFYNEQFF. For the CDR3, the DNA is TGTGCTAGTGGTTTACTCCAATACGGGACATTTTACAATGAGCAGTTCTTC.

The V call is TRBV9, the J call TRBJ1-2, with a possible D match to TRBD1 (5 bases). Germline CDR1 SGDLS, CDR2 YYNGEE. The V and J ends lost 4 bases and 0 bases respectively, with 13 bases between them. The CDR3 contains 15 residues. The CDR3 spells CASSPGGLTNYGYTF. The CDR3 DNA reads as TGTGCCAGCAGCCCGGGGGGACTAACTAACTATGGCTACACCTTC.

V and J are TRBV4-1 and TRBJ2-5; a weak D match, TRBD2 (5 bases). Trimming stripped 2 bases from V and 5 bases from J, with 12 bases between. CDR1 is MGHRA and CDR2 is YSYEKL in the germline V gene. This CDR3 region has 14 residues. In DNA, the CDR3 is TGCGCCAGCAGCCAATCGGAGAGGGAGGAGACCCAGTACTTC. Amino acids: CASSQSEREETQYF.

The chain carries TRBV2 and TRBJ1-2, with 9 positions matching TRBD1. V dropped 6 bases and J dropped 8; count of bases not matched to a gene: 13. CDR1 and CDR2 (germline): SNHLY, FYNNEI. The CDR3 spans 15 residues. The CDR3 reads CASSHIFGQGQGYTF. The CDR3, as DNA: TGTGCCAGCAGCCACATTTTCGGACAGGGGCAAGGCTACACCTTC.

This chain joins TRBV10-3 and TRBJ2-1; weak D call: TRBD2 (6 bases). The V end was cut by 2 bases, the J end by 4 bases, with 9 bases between. The germline gives CDR1 ENHRY, CDR2 SYGVKD. The CDR3 loop spans 14 amino acids. This CDR3 reads CAISELGLYNEQFF. The DNA for the CDR3 is TGTGCCATCAGTGAGCTGGGACTGTACAATGAGCAGTTCTTC.

Here the CDR3 reads CASTQGQHSGNTIYF. In DNA form, the CDR3 reads TGTGCCAGTACTCAGGGACAGCACTCTGGAAACACCATATATTTT. The chain uses TRBV19 and TRBJ1-3; 7 positions match TRBD1. This CDR3 spans 15 amino acids. Germline trimming cut 7 bases from V and 0 bases from J; bases unmatched to any gene: 6. Germline CDR1 and CDR2: LNHDA and SQIVND (reference sequence).

The chain couples TRBV5-6 to TRBJ1-4; the match to TRBD1 covers 8 bases. Germline V gives CDR1 SGHDT, CDR2 YYEEEE. The CDR3 is 13 residues long. V gave up 4 bases and J gave up 8 bases; unmatched junction bases: 4. The CDR3 loop reads CASSPGGREKLFF. The DNA of the CDR3 is TGTGCCAGCAGCCCAGGGGGCCGGGAAAAACTGTTTTTT. The entire variable domain, with the rest obtained from reference TRBV5-6 and TRBJ1-4, is as follows: DAGVTQSPTHLIKTRGQQVTLRCSPKSGHDTVSWYQQALGQGPQFIFQYYEEEERQRGNFPDRFSGHQFPNYSSELNVNALLLGDSALYLCASSPGGREKLFFGSGTQLSVL.

The chain is built from TRBV15 and TRBJ1-4; 7 bases agree with TRBD1. After removal of 1 base from V and 8 bases from J, the junction contained 4 bases not matched to a gene. The germline V gene has CDR1 LNHNV and CDR2 YYDKDF (reference sequence). The CDR3 is 14 residues long. CDR3 loop: CATSRAPGGEKLFF. The CDR3 nucleotides are TGTGCCACCAGCAGAGCCCCAGGGGGGGAAAAACTGTTTTTT.

The chain links TRBV27 to TRBJ2-1; no clear D. The CDR3 is 16 amino acids. V shed 5 bases and J shed 7 bases, with 21 bases lying between them. Germline lookup yields CDR1 MNHEY and CDR2 SMNVEV (reference sequence). CDR3 amino acids: CASSHPGFRRANEQFF. In DNA form, the CDR3 reads TGTGCCAGCAGTCACCCCGGGTTTCGCAGAGCGAATGAGCAGTTCTTC.

This chain links TRBV7-2 with TRBJ2-3, with 8 positions matching TRBD2. The V gene end was trimmed by 1 base and the J gene end by 8 bases; junction bases not matched to a gene: 14. The germline CDR1 and CDR2 sequences are SGHTA and FQGNSA. This CDR3 comprises 17 residues. The CDR3 is CASSLDPSGGSAATQYF. CDR3 coding DNA: TGTGCCAGCAGCTTAGATCCGAGCGGGGGTAGCGCGGCTACGCAGTATTTT.